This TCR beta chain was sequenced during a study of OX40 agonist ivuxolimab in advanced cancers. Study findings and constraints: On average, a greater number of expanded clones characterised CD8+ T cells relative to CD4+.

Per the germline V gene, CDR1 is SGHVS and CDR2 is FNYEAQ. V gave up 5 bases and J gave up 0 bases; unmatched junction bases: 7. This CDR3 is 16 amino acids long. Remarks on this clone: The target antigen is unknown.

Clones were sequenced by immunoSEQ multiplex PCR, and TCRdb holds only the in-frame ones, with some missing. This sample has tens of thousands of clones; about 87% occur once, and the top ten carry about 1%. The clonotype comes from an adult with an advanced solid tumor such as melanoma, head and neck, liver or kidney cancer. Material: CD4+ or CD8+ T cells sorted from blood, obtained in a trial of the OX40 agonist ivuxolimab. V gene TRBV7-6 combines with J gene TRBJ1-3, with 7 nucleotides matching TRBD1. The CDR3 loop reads CASSPGQTISGNTIYF. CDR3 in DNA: TGTGCCAGCAGCCCGGGACAGACCATCTCTGGAAACACCATATATTTT.